This record concerns one TCR beta chain sequence. The CDR3 has 14 amino acids. From germline, CDR1 is MNHEY and CDR2 SMNVEV (reference sequence). The V gene lost 2 bases and the J gene lost 6 bases, with 13 bases spanning the gap. This sample is drawn from a study of T cell changes during pregnancy in multiple sclerosis. The data were produced by immunoSEQ multiplex PCR, yet TCRdb's version contains in-frame clones alone and is incomplete. Of tens of thousands of clones in the sample, roughly 90% were seen once. Material: CD4+ T cells from peripheral blood mononuclear cells, obtained before pregnancy. The chain employs TRBV27 and TRBJ1-2; D might be TRBD1 (5 bases). This clonotype was sampled from a female donor with multiple sclerosis, enrolled in a pregnancy study. DNA for the CDR3: TGTGCCAGCAGTTTACGGGGGGTTTTGGATGGCTACACCTTC. It yields the protein CASSLRGVLDGYTF.